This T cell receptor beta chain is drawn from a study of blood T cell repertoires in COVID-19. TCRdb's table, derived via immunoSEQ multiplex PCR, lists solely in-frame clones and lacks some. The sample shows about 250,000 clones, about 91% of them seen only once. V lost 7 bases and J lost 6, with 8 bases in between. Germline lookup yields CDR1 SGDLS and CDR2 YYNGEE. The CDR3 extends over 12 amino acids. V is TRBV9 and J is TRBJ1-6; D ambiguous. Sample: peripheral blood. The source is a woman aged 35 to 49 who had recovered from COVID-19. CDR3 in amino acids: CASPPCNSPLHF. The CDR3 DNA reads TGTGCCAGCCCCCCGTGTAATTCACCCCTCCACTTT.